The 17 T cell receptor beta chains in this list originate from one sample, sequenced in a study of beta chain features in type 1 diabetes. Overall study results and limits: TCRB CDR3 length was moderately but significantly reduced in all four CD4+ subsets of Type 1 diabetes patients.

The antigens of these receptors remain unknown. cDNA synthesis used the whole RNA isolate, giving expressed TCRB sequences. Profiled with immunoSEQ multiplex PCR; TCRdb holds only in-frame clones, not every one. This sample has some 44,000 clones, with around 70% found just once. The sample was Tregs from blood. Receptors originate from a woman between 18 and 30 years old with type 1 diabetes.

The chain links TRBV5-1 to TRBJ2-1, with 9 bases that match TRBD2. This CDR3 region has 13 residues. Germline-derived CDR1 and CDR2 are SGHRS and YFSETQ. V lost 2 bases to trimming and J lost 9 bases; unmatched junction nucleotides: 3. The chain's CDR3 is CASSLGSGSEQFF. DNA for the CDR3: TGCGCCAGCAGCTTAGGTAGCGGGAGTGAGCAGTTCTTC. The variable domain in full, with the rest retrieved from reference TRBV5-1 and TRBJ2-1, is KAGVTQTPRYLIKTRGQQVTLSCSPISGHRSVSWYQQTPGQGLQFLFEYFSETQRNKGNFPGRFSGRQFSNSRSEMNVSTLELGDSALYLCASSLGSGSEQFFGPGTRLTVL.

The chain is built from TRBV5-1 and TRBJ2-1; 7 bases map to TRBD2. Trimming at V came to 0 bases and at J to 6 bases, leaving 9 bases not matched to a gene. The CDR3 is made up of 16 amino acids. Germline CDR1 is SGHRS and CDR2 is YFSETQ. The CDR3 sequence: CASSLGSGARFNEQFF. CDR3 nucleotides: TGCGCCAGCAGCTTGGGAAGCGGGGCCCGCTTCAATGAGCAGTTCTTC.

The J gene is TRBJ1-4, the V gene TRBV5-6; 7 bases map to TRBD1. CDR1 SGHDT and CDR2 YYEEEE come from the germline V gene. V was clipped by 0 bases and J by 4 bases; unmatched bases: 0. The CDR3 loop spans 14 amino acids. CDR3 amino acids: CASSLDRGNEKLFF. CDR3 nucleotides: TGTGCCAGCAGCTTGGACAGGGGTAATGAAAAACTGTTTTTT.

This clone showed up just a few times. V and J are TRBV5-1 and TRBJ2-3, with D possibly matching TRBD2 (7 bases). The V and J ends lost 4 bases and 4 bases respectively, with 13 bases between them. The CDR3 is 14 residues long. Germline V gene lookup returns CDR1 SGHRS and CDR2 YFSETQ. Here the CDR3 reads CASSLGGGPDTQYF. CDR3 nucleotides: TGCGCCAGCAGCCTTGGGGGGGGGCCAGATACGCAGTATTTT.

The chain recombines TRBV9 with TRBJ2-5; D remains ambiguous. Matching the DNA end better, TRBJ2-7 makes the J call doubtful. The CDR3 contains 14 residues. Germline loops: CDR1 SGDLS, CDR2 YYNGEE. The CDR3: CASSPASGPYEQYF. The DNA of the CDR3 is TGTGCCAGCAGCCCAGCCTCGGGTCCCTACGAGCAGTACTTC.

This chain uses TRBV10-3 with TRBJ1-1; 9 bases are shared with TRBD1. CDR3 length equals 13 residues. Trimming removed 1 base from V and 10 bases from J; junction bases left unmatched: 4. Looked up from germline, CDR1 is ENHRY and CDR2 is SYGVKD. The CDR3 reads CAISEWTGDGAFF. CDR3 DNA: TGTGCCATCAGTGAGTGGACAGGGGATGGAGCTTTCTTT.

The J gene is TRBJ2-1, the V gene TRBV4-3; perhaps TRBD2 as D (6 bases). V was trimmed by 1 base and J by 10 bases, leaving 11 bases between them. Germline V gene sequence: CDR1 LGHNA, CDR2 YSLEER. The CDR3 is 13 amino acids. The CDR3 reads CASSQAGVGEQFF. For the CDR3, the DNA is TGCGCCAGCAGCCAAGCGGGAGTAGGCGAGCAGTTCTTC.

The chain carries TRBV7-9 and TRBJ1-2; D is uncertain. V was shortened by 1 base and J by 8 bases, with 11 bases between the two germline ends. CDR1 is SEHNR, CDR2 FQNEAQ, per germline (reference sequence). The CDR3 contains 13 residues. The CDR3 region is CASSLVGGVGYTF. The CDR3 DNA reads as TGTGCCAGCAGCTTAGTCGGCGGGGTGGGCTACACCTTC.

The V and J genes are TRBV15 and TRBJ2-4, with 7 bases identical to TRBD2. The J segment lost 1 base and the V segment lost 8 bases, leaving 5 bases of the junction unmatched. Germline CDR1 LNHNV, CDR2 YYDKDF (reference sequence). CDR3 size: 14 residues. In DNA form, the CDR3 reads TGTGCCACCGAAGCGGGAACGGCCAAAAACATTCAGTACTTC. This sequence encodes CATEAGTAKNIQYF.

J is TRBJ1-1 and V is TRBV7-9; D is uncertain. The V gene's germline CDR1 is SEHNR and CDR2 FQNEAQ (reference sequence). The CDR3 contains 16 residues. The V end was cut by 2 bases, the J end by 0 bases, with 13 bases between. The CDR3 here is CASSLRRLRMNTEAFF. CDR3 nucleotide sequence: TGTGCCAGCAGCTTACGCAGGCTTCGGATGAACACTGAAGCTTTCTTT.

The chain is built from TRBV7-9 and TRBJ2-2; TRBD2 matches 7 bases. In germline, CDR1 is SEHNR, CDR2 FQNEAQ (reference sequence). V was clipped by 1 base and J by 4 bases; unmatched bases: 3. CDR3 length: 15 amino acids. Written as DNA, the CDR3 is TGTGCCAGCAGCTTAGACACGGGAGGCACCGGGGAGCTGTTTTTT. It is translated as CASSLDTGGTGELFF.

The V gene is TRBV7-2, the J gene TRBJ2-7; D may be TRBD1 (6 bases). Trimming shortened V by 0 bases and J by 5 bases, and 17 bases separated the two germline ends. CDR3 length equals 16 residues. CDR1 and CDR2 (germline): SGHTA, FQGNSA. Here the CDR3 reads CASSLAGAGVSNEQYF. For the CDR3, the DNA is TGTGCCAGCAGCTTAGCTGGGGCAGGGGTATCCAACGAGCAGTACTTC.

This chain links TRBV19 with TRBJ2-5; 8 bases are shared with TRBD2. Germline CDR1 is LNHDA and CDR2 is SQIVND (reference sequence). CDR3 size: 15 residues. Trimming cost V 1 base and J 4 bases; bases outside gene matches: 5. For the CDR3, the DNA is TGTGCCAGTAGTATAGGAGGGACTAGGGGAGAGACCCAGTACTTC. It is translated as CASSIGGTRGETQYF.

The chain employs TRBV7-2 and TRBJ1-5; possible D gene TRBD1, 6 bases. Germline CDR1 is SGHTA and CDR2 is FQGNSA. This CDR3 contains 15 residues. V lost 5 bases, J lost 0 bases, and 11 bases lay in between. CDR3 in amino acids: CASSVTGFSNQPQHF. The CDR3 region has the DNA TGTGCCAGCAGCGTTACAGGGTTTAGCAATCAGCCCCAGCATTTT.

The chain has TRBV5-4 and TRBJ2-3, with TRBD1 matching over 10 bases. V shed 3 bases and J 4 bases; nucleotides not matched to a gene: 8. The CDR3 runs to 16 residues. The germline V gene has CDR1 SGHNT and CDR2 YYREEE (reference sequence). The CDR3 bases are TGTGCCAGCAGCTCCGGGACAGGGGTTTTTGCAGATACGCAGTATTTT. Its translation is CASSSGTGVFADTQYF. Using reference TRBV5-4 and TRBJ2-3 for the parts outside the CDR3, the full variable domain is ETGVTQSPTHLIKTRGQQVTLRCSSQSGHNTVSWYQQALGQGPQFIFQYYREEENGRGNFPPRFSGLQFPNYSSELNVNALELDDSALYLCASSSGTGVFADTQYFGPGTRLTVL.

This chain connects TRBV9 to TRBJ1-5; a weak D match, TRBD1 (6 bases). The ends were cut back, 3 bases at V and 4 bases at J, with 11 bases in the middle. CDR1 is SGDLS and CDR2 is YYNGEE in the germline V gene. The CDR3 has 14 amino acids. This CDR3 is CASSEGVGNQPQHF. The CDR3 DNA is TGTGCCAGCAGCGAGGGGGTAGGGAATCAGCCCCAGCATTTT.

The table lists this clone with a few counts. V and J are TRBV4-3 and TRBJ2-1; TRBD2 matches at 11 bases. Looked up from germline, CDR1 is LGHNA and CDR2 is YSLEER. This CDR3 has 19 amino acids. Trimming at V came to 4 bases and at J to 5 bases, leaving 16 bases not matched to a gene. CDR3 region: CASSREATSGRRGDNEQFF. The CDR3 nucleotides read TGCGCCAGCAGCCGGGAGGCCACTAGCGGGAGACGCGGGGACAATGAGCAGTTCTTC.